Below, one T cell receptor beta chain is given with its context. No antigen is known for it. These data are taken from a study of cytomegalovirus exposure and HLA in healthy donors. Findings and limits, study-wide: Cytomegalovirus-associated status was assigned to some 180 TCR beta chains. The classifier reportedly diagnosed cytomegalovirus status with high specificity and sensitivity. What TCR beta sequences reportedly achieved was accurate prediction of HLA-A and HLA-B alleles in most subjects.

Both 60 Vbeta primers and 13 Jbeta primers went into the PCR. Profiled with immunoSEQ multiplex PCR; TCRdb holds only in-frame clones, not every one. This sample's clone table lists around 50,000 clones. Trimming at V came to 3 bases and at J to 3 bases, leaving 10 bases not matched to a gene. CDR1 is SGHAT, CDR2 FQNNGV, per germline. The CDR3 runs 16 residues. Input material: PBMCs. This chain connects TRBV11-2 to TRBJ1-1; TRBD1 matches at 7 bases. This TCR derives from a woman aged 50 to 60 in good health and CMV-seropositive. DNA for the CDR3: TGTGCCAGCAGCTTTAAGCGACAGGGTTTGCACACTGAAGCTTTCTTT. Protein sequence: CASSFKRQGLHTEAFF.